Described below is a single T cell receptor (beta chain) sequence and its context. Antigen: not known. TCRbeta library construction was performed incorporating unique molecular identifiers. MiXCR was run by TCRdb on the PCR reads, yielding one entry per CDR3 protein. This sample has about 100,000 distinct CDR3 sequences; around 6.4% occur once, and the top ten carry 20% to 25%. This specimen comes from a study of T-cell reconstitution after alpha-beta-depleted transplantation in children. General observations from the study: Once a year had passed after transplant, T-cell counts and diversity came mostly from newly produced T cells.

This CDR3 is built from 18 residues. Trimming took 1 base from V and 4 from J; bases not matched to a gene: 7. Looked up from germline, CDR1 is KGHSH and CDR2 is LQKENI. The chain employs TRBV18 and TRBJ2-5; 15 nucleotides match TRBD2. Sequences were derived from PBMCs, mostly from graft donor cells, sampled 360 days after TCRalphabeta/CD19-depleted stem cell transplant. The TCR comes from a male patient aged 2 to 10 who had a stem cell transplant for acute lymphoblastic leukemia, so the T cells may come from the graft donor. Written as DNA, the CDR3 is TGTGCCAGCTCACCACTTCGGACTAGCGGGAGGGTAGGAGAGACCCAGTACTTC. It translates to CASSPLRTSGRVGETQYF.